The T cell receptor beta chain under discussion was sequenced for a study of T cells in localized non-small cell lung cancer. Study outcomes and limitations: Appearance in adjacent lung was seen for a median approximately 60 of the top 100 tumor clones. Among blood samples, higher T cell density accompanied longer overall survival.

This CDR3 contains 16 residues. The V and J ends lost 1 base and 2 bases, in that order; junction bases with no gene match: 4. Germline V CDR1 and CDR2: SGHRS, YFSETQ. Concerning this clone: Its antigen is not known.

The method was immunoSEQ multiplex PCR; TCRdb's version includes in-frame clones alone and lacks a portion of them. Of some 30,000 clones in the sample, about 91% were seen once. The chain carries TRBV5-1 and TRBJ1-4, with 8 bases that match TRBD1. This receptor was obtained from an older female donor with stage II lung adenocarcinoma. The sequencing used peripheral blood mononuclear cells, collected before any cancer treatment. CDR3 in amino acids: CASSLLTGATNEKLFF. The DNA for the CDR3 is TGCGCCAGCAGCTTGTTGACAGGGGCCACTAATGAAAAACTGTTTTTT. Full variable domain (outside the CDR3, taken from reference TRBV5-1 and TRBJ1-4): KAGVTQTPRYLIKTRGQQVTLSCSPISGHRSVSWYQQTPGQGLQFLFEYFSETQRNKGNFPGRFSGRQFSNSRSEMNVSTLELGDSALYLCASSLLTGATNEKLFFGSGTQLSVL.